This paragraph reports one T cell receptor (beta chain). This sample stems from a study of cytomegalovirus exposure and HLA in healthy donors. Germline CDR1 LGHNA, CDR2 YNFKEQ. V lost 0 bases, J lost 3 bases, and 13 bases lay in between. The CDR3 has 16 residues. Method: immunoSEQ multiplex PCR; TCRdb's copy keeps in-frame clones and lacks some. Seen here are 200,000 or so clones, roughly 80% observed once, and the top ten hold roughly 7%. This sequence joins TRBV4-2 and TRBJ2-3, with a tentative D call TRBD2 (6 bases). The sample consisted of PBMCs. The origin of this receptor is a man younger than 35 in good health and CMV-seropositive. The CDR3 loop reads CASSQDYGRGTDTQYF. In nucleotides, the CDR3 is TGTGCCAGCAGCCAAGATTACGGGAGAGGTACAGATACGCAGTATTTT.